This TCR beta chain is from a study of T-cell reconstitution after alpha-beta-depleted transplantation in children. In its sample, this clonotype was seen many times. V shed 5 bases, J shed 8 bases, and the junction held 9 bases outside the gene matches. The CDR3 spans 15 residues. Germline loops: CDR1 SEHNR, CDR2 FQNEAQ (reference sequence). Unique molecular identifiers were built into the TCRbeta library. One entry per CDR3 protein results from TCRdb running MiXCR on the PCR reads. The sample has 220,000 or so distinct CDR3 sequences; roughly 8% are singletons. The V gene is TRBV7-9, the J gene TRBJ1-6; TRBD1 matches 7 bases. This receptor was identified in a male patient younger than 18 who had a stem cell transplant for acute lymphoblastic leukemia, so the T cells may come from the graft donor. Sequenced here: PBMCs, mostly from graft donor cells, sampled 180 days after TCRalphabeta/CD19-depleted stem cell transplant. The CDR3 region has the DNA TGTGCCAGCAGCCCCAGGGGGGGAACGGATTCACCCCTCCACTTT. It specifies CASSPRGGTDSPLHF.